The 20 T cell receptor beta chains presented below share a single source sample, sequenced in a study of cytomegalovirus exposure and HLA in healthy donors (dated by TCRdb to between 2016 and 2019). The protocol used for the library was the immunoSEQ multiplex PCR assay. For the multiplex PCR, a mixture combining 60 forward primers for TCR Vbeta segments and 13 reverse primers for TCR Jbeta segments was used. The table was pulled from immuneACCESS by TCRdb, which kept in-frame rearrangements only. Such tables lose some clones; where checked, under half of the loss comes from unresolved V genes, and the rest has no known cause. The sample contains 75,000 to 80,000 clones, roughly two thirds of them found a single time. The top ten clonotypes cover around 4.7% of the sample. Sequenced sample: PBMCs. These receptors were obtained from a man between 60 and 75 years old in good health and CMV-seropositive.

This rearrangement joins TRBV28 to TRBJ2-7; 7 nucleotides match TRBD2. CDR3 length: 16 residues. Germline V lookup: CDR1 MDHEN, CDR2 SYDVKM. The junction had 7 bases not matched to a gene; V was cut back by 2 bases and J by 0 bases. CDR3 DNA sequence: TGTGCCAGCAGTTTAGAATGGGGGGGGTCCTCCTACGAGCAGTACTTC. Its translation is CASSLEWGGSSYEQYF.

The chain uses TRBV5-1 and TRBJ1-5; D gene uncertain. Trimming took 0 bases from V and 0 from J, leaving 7 bases between them. CDR1 SGHRS and CDR2 YFSETQ come from the germline V gene. This CDR3 region has 15 residues. CDR3 nucleotides: TGCGCCAGCAGCTTGGGGAGTAATAGCAATCAGCCCCAGCATTTT. Residues: CASSLGSNSNQPQHF.

A note on this clone: The same CDR3 arises from other DNA sequences in this sample as well. This chain joins TRBV19 and TRBJ1-1; no reliable D call. CDR3 length: 13 residues. V was trimmed by 9 bases and J by 0 bases, leaving 11 bases between them. The germline V gene encodes CDR1 LNHDA and CDR2 SQIVND (reference sequence). Here the CDR3 DNA reads TGTGCCAGCCGAGGTCAGTTGAACACTGAAGCTTTCTTT. Its translation is CASRGQLNTEAFF.

The rearrangement links TRBV7-9 to TRBJ2-1; TRBD2 agrees at 11 bases. The V segment lost 4 bases and the J segment 4 bases; nucleotides outside the gene matches: 6. This CDR3 is 16 amino acids long. Germline values: CDR1 SEHNR, CDR2 FQNEAQ (reference sequence). CDR3 nucleotide sequence: TGTGCCAGCAGCTCCACCAGGACTAGCGGGTACAATGAGCAGTTCTTC. Its protein product is CASSSTRTSGYNEQFF.

The chain links TRBV7-9 to TRBJ2-7; 10 bases match TRBD2. This CDR3 comprises 18 residues. J was trimmed by 5 bases and V by 2 bases; bases with no gene match: 15. Germline V gives CDR1 SEHNR, CDR2 FQNEAQ (reference sequence). The CDR3 region has the DNA TGTGCCAGCAGCTTATTAGGGCTAGCGGGAGAACGAGAAGACGAGCAGTACTTC. It encodes CASSLLGLAGEREDEQYF.

The genes are TRBV5-1 and TRBJ2-3, with 13 nucleotides matching TRBD2. The J segment lost 3 bases and the V segment lost 4 bases, leaving 2 bases of the junction unmatched. Germline V lookup: CDR1 SGHRS, CDR2 YFSETQ. This CDR3 has 15 residues. The CDR3 DNA follows: TGCGCCAGCAGCGGACTAGCGGGAGCTACAGATACGCAGTATTTT. It specifies CASSGLAGATDTQYF.

J is TRBJ2-5 and V is TRBV7-9; 7 nucleotides match TRBD1. V lost 5 bases, J lost 3 bases, and 3 bases stayed unmatched. CDR1 SEHNR and CDR2 FQNEAQ come from the germline V gene (reference sequence). The CDR3 covers 13 residues. CDR3 bases: TGTGCCAGCAGCCCCGGGACAGAAGAGACCCAGTACTTC. This translates into CASSPGTEETQYF. The entire variable domain, with the rest obtained from reference TRBV7-9 and TRBJ2-5, is as follows: DTGVSQNPRHKITKRGQNVTFRCDPISEHNRLYWYRQTLGQGPEFLTYFQNEAQLEKSRLLSDRFSAERPKGSFSTLEIQRTEQGDSAMYLCASSPGTEETQYFGPGTRLLVL.

Written as DNA, the CDR3 is TGTGCCAGCAGCAGGACAGCCGGCCAAGAGACCCAGTACTTC. The encoded protein is CASSRTAGQETQYF. The rearrangement uses TRBV5-5 and TRBJ2-5, with a possible D match to TRBD1 (6 bases). The germline V gene encodes CDR1 SGHKS and CDR2 YYEKEE (reference sequence). The CDR3 loop spans 14 amino acids. The V end was cut by 4 bases, the J end by 1 base, with 11 bases between. The variable domain in full, with the rest retrieved from reference TRBV5-5 and TRBJ2-5, is DAGVTQSPTHLIKTRGQQVTLRCSPISGHKSVSWYQQVLGQGPQFIFQYYEKEERGRGNFPDRFSARQFPNYSSELNVNALLLGDSALYLCASSRTAGQETQYFGPGTRLLVL.

This clone was picked up a small number of times. The chain couples TRBV19 to TRBJ1-4; possible D gene TRBD1, 5 bases. CDR1 is LNHDA and CDR2 is SQIVND in the germline V gene (reference sequence). V was shortened by 8 bases and J by 9 bases, with 16 bases between the two germline ends. The CDR3 loop spans 13 amino acids. The CDR3 DNA is TGTGCCAGTGGGTTCGGAGGGGAGCAAAAACTGTTTTTT. Protein product: CASGFGGEQKLFF.

This sequence joins TRBV11-3 and TRBJ2-3, with D possibly TRBD2 on 6 matching bases. The V end was cut by 5 bases, the J end by 4 bases, with 10 bases between. Per germline, CDR1 SGHNT and CDR2 YENEEA. The CDR3 extends over 13 amino acids. The DNA for the CDR3 is TGTGCCAGCAGCCGCGGGACTTCAGATACGCAGTATTTT. Protein sequence: CASSRGTSDTQYF.

The chain combines TRBV6-6 with TRBJ2-3; possible D gene TRBD2, 5 bases. V lost 7 bases and J lost 0, with 17 bases in between. The CDR3 runs to 16 residues. The germline CDR1 and CDR2 sequences are MNHNY and SVGAGI (reference sequence). Written as DNA, the CDR3 is TGTGCCAGCATCTCGAGAGGACTGATTAGCACAGATACGCAGTATTTT. Encoded protein: CASISRGLISTDTQYF.

This chain's CDR3 is CASSSGQTNTGELFF. CDR3 DNA sequence: TGTGCCAGCAGCTCCGGACAGACGAACACCGGGGAGCTGTTTTTT. This rearrangement joins TRBV11-3 to TRBJ2-2, with D perhaps matching TRBD1 (6 bases). V was clipped by 4 bases and J by 0 bases, with 9 bases between them. The CDR3 consists of 15 residues. Germline loops: CDR1 SGHNT, CDR2 YENEEA.

The chain combines TRBV9 with TRBJ1-2; TRBD1 is a possible D gene (6 bases). The CDR3 contains 13 residues. In germline, CDR1 is SGDLS, CDR2 YYNGEE. V lost 3 bases to trimming and J lost 2 bases, with 8 bases between them. The CDR3 sequence is CASSAQGNYGYTF. As DNA, the CDR3 is TGTGCCAGCAGCGCCCAGGGGAACTATGGCTACACCTTC.

The CDR3 here is CASSQSGTGKDGYTF. The DNA for the CDR3 is TGTGCCAGCAGCCAATCCGGGACAGGGAAAGATGGCTACACCTTC. This chain connects TRBV7-3 to TRBJ1-2; 9 bases line up with TRBD1. Germline CDR1 SGHTA, CDR2 FQGTGA. V trimming: 5 bases; J trimming: 6 bases; junction bases outside the gene matches: 10. The CDR3 contains 15 residues.

A word on this clone: Sequence at one end of the junction differs from germline and may be a read error. The chain carries TRBV7-7 and TRBJ1-2, with D perhaps TRBD1 (5 bases). This CDR3 has 15 amino acids. The germline gives CDR1 SSHAT, CDR2 FNYEAQ (reference sequence). The CDR3 loop is CASSPLEGTFYGYTF. In DNA form, the CDR3 reads TGTGCTAGCAGCCCTTTGGAGGGGACGTTCTATGGCTACACCTTC.

This clone was detected once. The chain joins TRBV7-9 to TRBJ1-3, with 7 bases that match TRBD1. V was clipped by 3 bases and J by 0 bases; unmatched bases: 8. This CDR3 is 17 amino acids long. The germline V gene has CDR1 SEHNR and CDR2 FQNEAQ (reference sequence). The CDR3 sequence: CASSFPVGQASGNTIYF. DNA of the CDR3: TGTGCCAGCAGCTTCCCCGTCGGACAGGCCTCTGGAAACACCATATATTTT.

V is TRBV4-2 and J is TRBJ1-4; 10 nucleotides align to TRBD1. The V segment lost 0 bases and the J segment 8 bases; nucleotides outside the gene matches: 6. This CDR3 region has 16 residues. CDR1 and CDR2 from the germline V gene are LGHNA and YNFKEQ. This chain's CDR3 is CASSQDYGQGVEKLFF. CDR3 coding DNA: TGTGCCAGCAGCCAAGATTACGGACAGGGGGTGGAAAAACTGTTTTTT.

The chain links TRBV19 to TRBJ1-5; a possible D gene is TRBD1 (5 bases). With 3 bases removed from V and 3 bases from J, the gap between germline ends came to 21 bases. The CDR3 has 18 residues. Germline lookup yields CDR1 LNHDA and CDR2 SQIVND (reference sequence). CDR3 protein: CASSIGHKGDSSNQPQHF. The CDR3, as DNA: TGTGCCAGTAGTATTGGCCATAAGGGCGACAGTTCCAATCAGCCCCAGCATTTT.

The CDR3 DNA is TGCGCCAGCAGCCAATCGCCGGGACTAGGCTACGAGCAGTACTTC. Its protein is CASSQSPGLGYEQYF. The chain employs TRBV4-1 and TRBJ2-7, with 8 nucleotides matching TRBD2. Looked up from germline, CDR1 is MGHRA and CDR2 is YSYEKL. This CDR3 has 15 amino acids. The V and J ends lost 2 bases and 3 bases, in that order; junction bases with no gene match: 6.

The chain couples TRBV29-1 to TRBJ2-2; perhaps TRBD1 as D (5 bases). Germline V gene sequence: CDR1 SQVTM, CDR2 ANQGSEA. The V end lost 3 bases, the J end lost 7 bases, and 9 bases lay between the germline ends. The CDR3 contains 12 residues. The CDR3 sequence is CSVDQGGGELFF. CDR3 DNA: TGCAGCGTTGATCAGGGTGGCGGGGAGCTGTTTTTT.